Shown below are 9 T cell receptor beta chains from a single sample sequenced in a study of blood T cell repertoires in COVID-19. Some clones are missing from TCRdb's copy, which holds only in-frame ones; the method was immunoSEQ multiplex PCR. The sample yields around 58,000 clones, 75% to 90% seen once. Sequenced: peripheral blood. All receptors derive from a human donor in a cohort sampled during active COVID-19.

The rearrangement uses TRBV5-5 and TRBJ1-2, with D perhaps matching TRBD1 (6 bases). V was cut by 4 bases and J by 6 bases, with 16 bases left in between. CDR1 and CDR2 (germline): SGHKS, YYEKEE (reference sequence). This CDR3 comprises 14 residues. The CDR3 spells CASSARTDPNGYTF. The CDR3 DNA is TGTGCCAGCAGCGCCCGGACAGACCCAAATGGCTACACCTTC.

For the CDR3, the DNA is TGTGCCACCAGCAGAGCCGGGAGGGATACCGGGGAGCTGTTTTTT. It translates to CATSRAGRDTGELFF. V is TRBV15 and J is TRBJ2-2; TRBD2 agrees at 8 bases. CDR1 is LNHNV and CDR2 is YYDKDF in the germline V gene (reference sequence). V lost 1 base, J lost 5 bases, and 3 bases stayed unmatched. The CDR3 length is 15 residues.

For this clone: The junction shows a germline mismatch at one end, possibly a read error. This chain connects TRBV27 to TRBJ1-5; weak D call: TRBD1 (6 bases). The length of the CDR3 is 13 residues. Germline V gene sequence: CDR1 MNHEY, CDR2 SMNVEV (reference sequence). CDR3 DNA: TGTGCCAGCCTAACAGGGCGTAATCAGGCCCAGCATTTT. This encodes CASLTGRNQAQHF.

This chain connects TRBV6-5 to TRBJ2-5; tentative D call: TRBD1 (6 bases). Germline-derived CDR1 and CDR2 are MNHEY and SVGAGI. CDR3 length equals 14 residues. Between the trimmed V and J ends, which lost 5 bases and 3 bases, there was a span of 13 bases. The CDR3 DNA reads TGTGCCAGCAGTCGGGACAACCCTGAAGAGACCCAGTACTTC. Translation: CASSRDNPEETQYF.

Here the CDR3 DNA reads TGCGCCAGCGGGGGACAGGAGGCAGCGGGAGCTTTCTTT. Translating it yields CASGGQEAAGAFF. The V gene is TRBV5-1, the J gene TRBJ1-1; 8 bases are a match to TRBD1. After removal of 7 bases from V and 10 bases from J, the junction contained 12 bases not matched to a gene. Germline CDR1 and CDR2: SGHRS and YFSETQ. The CDR3 length is 13 residues.

This clone was seen a single time. The chain is built from TRBV5-1 and TRBJ1-1; 9 positions agree with TRBD1. The CDR3 length is 15 residues. Per the germline V gene, CDR1 is SGHRS and CDR2 is YFSETQ. The V gene end was trimmed by 3 bases and the J gene end by 4 bases; junction bases not matched to a gene: 7. The CDR3 here is CASSSSGGQGTEAFF. DNA of the CDR3: TGCGCCAGCAGCTCCTCGGGGGGACAGGGCACTGAAGCTTTCTTT.

The chain links TRBV24-1 to TRBJ2-1; D is perhaps TRBD1 (6 bases). Trimming left V 7 bases short and J 7 bases short, with 16 bases between. CDR1 and CDR2 from the germline V gene are KGHDR and SFDVKD. This CDR3 has 14 residues. As DNA, the CDR3 is TGTGCCACCAGGAGCAACCTAAGGGGGAATGAGCAGTTCTTC. It specifies CATRSNLRGNEQFF.

J is TRBJ1-6 and V is TRBV10-3, with unresolved D. Between the trimmed V and J ends, which lost 7 bases and 7 bases, there was a span of 11 bases. This CDR3 has 13 amino acids. Germline-derived CDR1 and CDR2 are ENHRY and SYGVKD. The CDR3 is CAIKPGENSPLHF. The DNA of the CDR3 is TGTGCCATCAAACCCGGGGAAAATTCACCCCTCCACTTT.

V is TRBV10-2 and J is TRBJ2-3, with TRBD2 matching 9 bases. This CDR3 region has 16 residues. V dropped 0 bases and J dropped 0; count of bases not matched to a gene: 1. Germline V gives CDR1 WSHSY, CDR2 SAAADI. This CDR3 reads CASSESRGGSTDTQYF. CDR3 DNA: TGCGCCAGCAGTGAGTCGCGGGGGGGCAGCACAGATACGCAGTATTTT.